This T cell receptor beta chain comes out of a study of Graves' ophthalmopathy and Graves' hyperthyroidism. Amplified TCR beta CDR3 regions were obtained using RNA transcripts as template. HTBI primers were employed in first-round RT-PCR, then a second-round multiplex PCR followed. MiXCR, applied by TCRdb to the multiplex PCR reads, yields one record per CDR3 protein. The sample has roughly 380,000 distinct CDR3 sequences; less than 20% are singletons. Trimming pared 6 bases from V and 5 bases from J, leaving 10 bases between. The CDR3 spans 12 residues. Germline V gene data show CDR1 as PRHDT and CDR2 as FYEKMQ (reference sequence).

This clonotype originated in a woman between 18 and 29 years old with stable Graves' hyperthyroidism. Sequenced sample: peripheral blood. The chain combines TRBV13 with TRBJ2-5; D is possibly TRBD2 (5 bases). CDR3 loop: CASSSTRETQYF. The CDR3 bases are TGTGCCAGCAGTTCTACTAGGGAGACCCAGTACTTC.